Each of the 23 T cell receptor beta chains below was sequenced from the same sample in a study of blood T cells in healthy people across ages. PCR was performed a second time for about 7 to 11 cycles using a sample-barcoded 5' primer and a J-beta primer mix. TCRdb used MiXCR to reprocess the 5' RACE reads, holding one entry per CDR3 protein. The data hold about 720,000 distinct CDR3 sequences, with about a fifth observed a single time. Material: blood. These TCRs come from a man aged 65 to 85 in good health.

This clonotype was picked up one time. The rearrangement joins TRBV12-3 or TRBV12-4 to TRBJ1-2, with D possibly being TRBD1 (6 bases). V dropped 6 bases and J dropped 7 bases, with 15 bases sitting between them. The CDR3 is 13 residues long. The CDR3 coding sequence is TGTGCCAGCAGCCAGCGGACAGCGAGTGGCTACACCTTC. Amino acid sequence: CASSQRTASGYTF.

Only a few counts were recorded for this clonotype. J is TRBJ2-7 and V is TRBV9, with D possibly being TRBD2 (5 bases). V lost 2 bases and J 2 bases, leaving 8 bases between the germline ends. The CDR3 consists of 13 residues. Germline V gene lookup returns CDR1 SGDLS and CDR2 YYNGEE. CDR3 in DNA: TGTGCCAGCAGCGTCGCCGGGACCTACGAGCAGTACTTC. Residues: CASSVAGTYEQYF. Full variable domain (missing parts from reference TRBV9 and TRBJ2-7): DSGVTQTPKHLITATGQRVTLRCSPRSGDLSVYWYQQSLDQGLQFLIQYYNGEERAKGNILERFSAQQFPDLHSELNLSSLELGDSALYFCASSVAGTYEQYFGPGTRLTVT.

V is TRBV3-1 and J is TRBJ2-6; tentative D call: TRBD1 (6 bases). The germline CDR1 and CDR2 sequences are LGHDT and YNNKEL (reference sequence). The CDR3 has 20 amino acids. V was clipped by 3 bases and J by 0 bases, with 21 bases between them. The CDR3, as DNA: TGTGCCAGCAGCCATACCTTTAAAGGGGGAGTAGTCTCTGGGGCCAACGTCCTGACTTTC. Protein: CASSHTFKGGVVSGANVLTF.

The chain uses TRBV20-1 and TRBJ1-1, with 7 bases identical to TRBD1. CDR1 and CDR2 from the germline V gene are DFQATT and SNEGSKA (reference sequence). V lost 5 bases to trimming and J lost 5 bases; unmatched junction nucleotides: 11. CDR3 length: 14 amino acids. This CDR3 reads CSAPPTGRVTEAFF. For the CDR3, the DNA is TGCAGTGCTCCCCCGACAGGGAGGGTAACTGAAGCTTTCTTT.

Only a few counts were recorded for this clonotype. This rearrangement joins TRBV2 to TRBJ1-5; D is uncertain. Trimming removed 6 bases at V and 6 bases at J, with 15 bases between. CDR1 and CDR2 from the germline V gene are SNHLY and FYNNEI. The CDR3 extends over 14 amino acids. CDR3 protein: CASSATSGGQPQHF. CDR3 nucleotides: TGTGCCAGCAGCGCCACCTCGGGCGGTCAGCCCCAGCATTTT. Combining the CDR3 with reference TRBV2 and TRBJ1-5 gives the whole variable domain EPEVTQTPSHQVTQMGQEVILRCVPISNHLYFYWYRQILGQKVEFLVSFYNNEISEKSEIFDDQFSVERPDGSNFTLKIRSTKLEDSAMYFCASSATSGGQPQHFGDGTRLSIL.

This clonotype was seen a handful of times. The J gene is TRBJ2-1, the V gene TRBV5-1, with D possibly matching TRBD1 (6 bases). The V end lost 2 bases, the J end lost 12 bases, and 21 bases lay between the germline ends. From germline, CDR1 is SGHRS and CDR2 YFSETQ. CDR3 length: 15 amino acids. CDR3 protein: CASSLQGSYNERQFF. The CDR3, as DNA: TGCGCCAGCAGCTTACAGGGTTCCTACAATGAGCGGCAGTTCTTC.

The chain employs TRBV13 and TRBJ1-1; D not certain. The CDR3 is made up of 12 amino acids. CDR1 and CDR2 from the germline V gene are PRHDT and FYEKMQ (reference sequence). V lost 4 bases and J 3 bases, leaving 6 bases between the germline ends. CDR3 DNA: TGTGCCAGCAGCTGGAGGTACACTGAAGCTTTCTTT. Its protein product is CASSWRYTEAFF.

This clonotype was counted ten times or more. The chain carries TRBV20-1 and TRBJ2-3; D remains unclear. Per germline, CDR1 DFQATT and CDR2 SNEGSKA (reference sequence). The CDR3 runs to 10 residues. Trimming shortened V by 5 bases and J by 5 bases, and 5 bases separated the two germline ends. The CDR3 coding sequence is TGCAGTGCTTCTGGAGATACGCAGTATTTT. The encoded protein is CSASGDTQYF.

The rearrangement links TRBV29-1 to TRBJ2-5, with D uncertain. CDR3 length: 12 amino acids. Per the germline V gene, CDR1 is SQVTM and CDR2 is ANQGSEA. V was trimmed by 3 bases and J by 1 base, leaving 6 bases between them. Here the CDR3 DNA reads TGCAGCGTTGACCGGTTCCAAGAGACCCAGTACTTC. Residues: CSVDRFQETQYF.

This sequence joins TRBV29-1 and TRBJ1-2; D not certain. The CDR3 is 13 amino acids. Trimming took off 5 bases at V and 4 bases at J, with 14 bases between the two ends. CDR1 is SQVTM, CDR2 ANQGSEA, per germline. CDR3 in amino acids: CSVTKIDPYGYTF. Here the CDR3 DNA reads TGCAGCGTTACGAAAATTGATCCCTATGGCTACACCTTC.

This clonotype was counted at least ten times. The V gene is TRBV4-3, the J gene TRBJ2-1; 7 positions agree with TRBD1. V lost 2 bases, J lost 6 bases, and 1 base stayed unmatched. The CDR3 is made up of 13 amino acids. Germline V gives CDR1 LGHNA, CDR2 YSLEER. The CDR3 DNA reads TGCGCCAGCAGCCAACCAGGGGGCAATGAGCAGTTCTTC. Protein sequence: CASSQPGGNEQFF.

The chain carries TRBV4-1 and TRBJ1-2; D gene ambiguous. Trimming pared 0 bases from V and 6 bases from J, leaving 20 bases between. This CDR3 is built from 17 residues. Germline lookup yields CDR1 MGHRA and CDR2 YSYEKL. The CDR3 nucleotides read TGCGCCAGCAGCCAAGAAGTTGCCAGAGCCTTGTGGGATGGCTACACCTTC. This gives the protein CASSQEVARALWDGYTF.

This clonotype showed up just a few times. Germline is not matched at one junction end, which may reflect a read error. The chain carries TRBV6-5 and TRBJ2-7; TRBD1 aligns across 8 bases. The germline V gene has CDR1 MNHEY and CDR2 SVGAGI. CDR3 length: 15 amino acids. CDR3 loop: CASSLDRDSTYVQYF. CDR3 DNA: TGTGCCAGCAGTCTGGACAGGGACTCGACCTACGTGCAGTACTTC.

This clonotype was counted ten times or more. The rearrangement joins TRBV5-5 to TRBJ1-1; D call uncertain. The CDR3 is 13 amino acids. With 2 bases removed from V and 0 bases from J, the gap between germline ends came to 5 bases. The germline V gene encodes CDR1 SGHKS and CDR2 YYEKEE (reference sequence). The CDR3 DNA reads TGTGCCAGCAGCTTCCAAATGAACACTGAAGCTTTCTTT. Translated: CASSFQMNTEAFF. Drawing the rest from reference TRBV5-5 and TRBJ1-1, the complete variable domain is DAGVTQSPTHLIKTRGQQVTLRCSPISGHKSVSWYQQVLGQGPQFIFQYYEKEERGRGNFPDRFSARQFPNYSSELNVNALLLGDSALYLCASSFQMNTEAFFGQGTRLTVV.

CDR3 nucleotides: TGCGCCAGCAGTCTACAGGGAGTAACCTACGAGCAGTACTTC. Its translation: CASSLQGVTYEQYF. The chain is built from TRBV5-1 and TRBJ2-7, with D possibly matching TRBD1 (6 bases). This CDR3 is built from 14 residues. V was pared by 5 bases and J by 2 bases, with 14 bases between. The germline CDR1 and CDR2 sequences are SGHRS and YFSETQ.

This clonotype is a singleton in its sample. The gene calls are TRBV28 and TRBJ2-4; D perhaps matches TRBD2 (6 bases). Between the trimmed V and J ends, which lost 4 bases and 8 bases, there was a span of 12 bases. This CDR3 has 13 amino acids. Germline V gene data show CDR1 as MDHEN and CDR2 as SYDVKM. CDR3: CASSWQGGDIQYF. DNA of the CDR3: TGTGCCAGCAGTTGGCAGGGCGGGGACATTCAGTACTTC.

This clonotype turned up a few times. The chain recombines TRBV20-1 with TRBJ2-7; D perhaps matches TRBD2 (5 bases). Trimming pared 3 bases from V and 3 bases from J, leaving 18 bases between. CDR3 size: 15 residues. The germline CDR1 and CDR2 sequences are DFQATT and SNEGSKA (reference sequence). CDR3 loop: CSASYPVGSNYEQYF. Written as DNA, the CDR3 is TGCAGTGCTAGTTACCCCGTGGGGAGCAACTACGAGCAGTACTTC.

J is TRBJ1-1 and V is TRBV12-3 or TRBV12-4; a possible D gene is TRBD1 (5 bases). Deletions cut 6 bases from V and 0 bases from J, with 17 bases between. The CDR3 sequence is 16 residues long. The CDR3 DNA follows: TGTGCCAGCAGCCTTGGGGGTTTTAGGGTGAACACTGAAGCTTTCTTT. Translation gives CASSLGGFRVNTEAFF.

At least ten counts were recorded for this clonotype. This chain links TRBV5-6 with TRBJ2-7, with D possibly being TRBD1 or TRBD2 (5 bases each). The ends were cut back, 3 bases at V and 0 bases at J, with 13 bases in the middle. Looked up from germline, CDR1 is SGHDT and CDR2 is YYEEEE. This CDR3 has 15 residues. DNA of the CDR3: TGTGCCAGCAGCTCTCTTGGGGGACCCTCCTACGAGCAGTACTTC. Protein: CASSSLGGPSYEQYF.

The chain joins TRBV9 to TRBJ2-5; D possibly corresponds to TRBD2 (5 bases). Germline-derived CDR1 and CDR2 are SGDLS and YYNGEE. Deletions cut 3 bases from V and 1 base from J, with 13 bases between. The length of the CDR3 is 15 residues. Here the CDR3 DNA reads TGTGCCAGCAGCGCTGAACGGACTTTCCAAGAGACCCAGTACTTC. Translated, it gives CASSAERTFQETQYF.

This clonotype occurred many times. The chain uses TRBV29-1 and TRBJ2-3, with D hard to call. Trimming took 1 base from V and 1 from J, leaving 15 bases between them. Germline V gene sequence: CDR1 SQVTM, CDR2 ANQGSEA. The CDR3 sequence is 16 residues long. CDR3 sequence reads: CSVEGSHRAGTDTQYF. CDR3 DNA sequence: TGCAGCGTTGAAGGATCCCATCGGGCGGGCACAGATACGCAGTATTTT.

V gene TRBV5-6 combines with J gene TRBJ2-7; a weak D match, TRBD2 (6 bases). Germline CDR1 SGHDT, CDR2 YYEEEE. V was trimmed by 1 base and J by 2 bases, leaving 10 bases between them. The CDR3 runs to 14 residues. In DNA form, the CDR3 reads TGTGCCAGCAGCTTGAGGAGGAGGGCCTACGAGCAGTACGTC. Translation gives CASSLRRRAYEQYV.

The V and J genes are TRBV7-6 and TRBJ2-2; no clear D. The germline gives CDR1 SGHVS, CDR2 FNYEAQ. CDR3 length equals 15 residues. V was clipped by 3 bases and J by 0 bases, with 8 bases between them. CDR3 sequence reads: CASSFSEANTGELFF. DNA for the CDR3: TGTGCCAGCAGCTTTTCAGAAGCGAACACCGGGGAGCTGTTTTTT. Combining the CDR3 with reference TRBV7-6 and TRBJ2-2 gives the whole variable domain GAGVSQSPRYKVTKRGQDVALRCDPISGHVSLYWYRQALGQGPEFLTYFNYEAQQDKSGLPNDRFSAERPEGSISTLTIQRTEQRDSAMYRCASSFSEANTGELFFGEGSRLTVL.